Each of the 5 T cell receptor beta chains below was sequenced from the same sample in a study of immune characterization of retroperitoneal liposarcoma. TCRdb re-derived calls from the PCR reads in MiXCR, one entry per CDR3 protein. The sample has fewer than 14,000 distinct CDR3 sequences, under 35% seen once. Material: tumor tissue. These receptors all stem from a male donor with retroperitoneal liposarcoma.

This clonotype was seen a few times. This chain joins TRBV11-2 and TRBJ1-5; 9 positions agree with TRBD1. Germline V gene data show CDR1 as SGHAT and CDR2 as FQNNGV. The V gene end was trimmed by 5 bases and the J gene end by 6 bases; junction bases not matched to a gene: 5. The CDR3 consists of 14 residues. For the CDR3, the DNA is TGTGCCAGCAGCCCGGACAGGGGCACTCAGCCCCAGCATTTT. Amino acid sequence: CASSPDRGTQPQHF.

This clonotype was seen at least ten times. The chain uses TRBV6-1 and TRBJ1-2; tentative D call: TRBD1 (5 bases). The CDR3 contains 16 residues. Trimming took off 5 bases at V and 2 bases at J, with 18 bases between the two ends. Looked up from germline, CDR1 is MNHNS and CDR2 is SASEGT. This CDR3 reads CASSSGGGRGNYGYTF. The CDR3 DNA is TGTGCCAGCAGTAGCGGGGGGGGACGGGGAAACTATGGCTACACCTTC.

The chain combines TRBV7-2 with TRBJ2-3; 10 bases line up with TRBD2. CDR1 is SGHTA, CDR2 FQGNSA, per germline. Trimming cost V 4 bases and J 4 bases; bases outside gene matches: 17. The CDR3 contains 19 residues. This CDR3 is CASSSPGPSGSPFPDTQYF. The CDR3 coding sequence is TGTGCCAGCAGCTCCCCCGGCCCTAGCGGGAGCCCCTTCCCAGATACGCAGTATTTT.

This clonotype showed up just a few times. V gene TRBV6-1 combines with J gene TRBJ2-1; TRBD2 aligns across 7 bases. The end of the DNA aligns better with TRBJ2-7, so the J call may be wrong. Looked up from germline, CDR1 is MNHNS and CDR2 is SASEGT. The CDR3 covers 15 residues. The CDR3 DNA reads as TGTGCCAGCAGTGTTGCGGCGGGGGAAGGTATTGAGCAGTACTTC. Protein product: CASSVAAGEGIEQYF.

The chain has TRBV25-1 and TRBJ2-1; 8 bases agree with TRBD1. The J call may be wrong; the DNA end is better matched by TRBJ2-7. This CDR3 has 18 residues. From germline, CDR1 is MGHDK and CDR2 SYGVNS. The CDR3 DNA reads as TGTGCCAGCAGTGAAAGCAGACAGGGGAAGGGGGAAGGGTACGAGCAGTACTTC. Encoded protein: CASSESRQGKGEGYEQYF.